Listed below are T cell receptor beta chains from one sample, sequenced in a study of CD8 T cells in Susac syndrome. In TCRdb, the immunoSEQ multiplex PCR reads were re-called with MiXCR into one record per CDR3 protein. The sample carries about 300,000 distinct CDR3 sequences, about 91% recorded once. The sample comprised CD8+ T cells from PBMCs. The receptors here all came from a human donor with multiple sclerosis. CDR3s include the opening cysteine and the closing phenylalanine or tryptophan. D genes are given only for firm matches. Size values are once, few and many counts, or a class for expanded clones, and some rows have none.

d_gene: NA; j_gene: TRBJ2-3; abundance: once; v_gene: TRBV2; CDR3aa: CASSDYDTQYF; CDR3nt: TGTGCCAGCAGTGACTATGATACGCAGTATTTT
d_gene: TRBD1; j_gene: TRBJ2-7; abundance: NA; v_gene: TRBV12-3/TRBV12-4; CDR3aa: CASKSAGTGNDEQYF; CDR3nt: TGTGCCAGCAAAAGCGCCGGGACAGGGAACGACGAGCAGTACTTC
d_gene: TRBD2; j_gene: TRBJ2-1; abundance: NA; v_gene: TRBV20-1; CDR3aa: CSAIARASGLYNEQFF; CDR3nt: TGCAGTGCGATAGCCCGCGCTAGCGGACTATACAATGAGCAGTTCTTC
d_gene: TRBD2; j_gene: TRBJ2-3; abundance: NA; v_gene: TRBV5-1; CDR3aa: CASRPPGLAGLTDTQYF; CDR3nt: TGCGCCAGCAGACCCCCGGGACTAGCGGGGCTCACAGATACGCAGTATTTT
d_gene: NA; j_gene: TRBJ1-4; abundance: NA; v_gene: TRBV5-8; CDR3aa: CASSPGHTTNEKLFF; CDR3nt: TGTGCCAGCAGCCCGGGACACACAACTAATGAAAAACTGTTTTTT
d_gene: NA; j_gene: TRBJ2-2; abundance: NA; v_gene: TRBV27; CDR3aa: CASSFTNTGELFF; CDR3nt: TGTGCCAGCAGTTTCACGAACACCGGGGAGCTGTTTTTT
d_gene: TRBD2; j_gene: TRBJ2-7; abundance: NA; v_gene: TRBV12-3/TRBV12-4; CDR3aa: CASSFHSSGTYEQYF; CDR3nt: TGTGCCAGCAGTTTCCATTCTAGCGGAACCTACGAGCAGTACTTC
d_gene: NA; j_gene: TRBJ1-1; abundance: NA; v_gene: TRBV9; CDR3aa: CASSGSGGPNTEAFF; CDR3nt: TGTGCCAGCAGCGGATCGGGGGGGCCGAACACTGAAGCTTTCTTT
d_gene: NA; j_gene: TRBJ1-1; abundance: NA; v_gene: TRBV27; CDR3aa: CASSPQRNTEAFF; CDR3nt: TGTGCCAGCAGTCCCCAGAGGAACACTGAAGCTTTCTTT
d_gene: NA; j_gene: TRBJ2-1; abundance: NA; v_gene: TRBV2; CDR3aa: CASSVTYNEQFF; CDR3nt: TGTGCCAGCAGTGTAACCTACAATGAGCAGTTCTTC
d_gene: NA; j_gene: TRBJ1-1; abundance: NA; v_gene: TRBV5-6; CDR3aa: CASSLGTGYTEAFF; CDR3nt: TGTGCCAGCAGCTTGGGAACAGGGTACACTGAAGCTTTCTTT
d_gene: TRBD2; j_gene: TRBJ2-7; abundance: NA; v_gene: TRBV19; CDR3aa: CASSATSGAHSEQYF; CDR3nt: TGTGCCAGTAGTGCCACTAGCGGGGCCCACTCTGAGCAGTACTTC
d_gene: NA; j_gene: TRBJ2-3; abundance: NA; v_gene: TRBV6-2/TRBV6-3; CDR3aa: CASTRWTDTQYF; CDR3nt: TGTGCCAGCACCCGGTGGACAGATACGCAGTATTTT
d_gene: TRBD1; j_gene: TRBJ2-5; abundance: NA; v_gene: TRBV20-1; CDR3aa: CSAVGPGQGGETQYF; CDR3nt: TGCAGTGCCGTCGGCCCGGGACAGGGAGGAGAGACCCAGTACTTC
d_gene: TRBD2; j_gene: TRBJ2-1; abundance: NA; v_gene: TRBV6-1; CDR3aa: CASSPTSGGASSSYNEQFF; CDR3nt: TGTGCCAGCAGCCCCACTAGCGGGGGGGCCTCGAGCTCCTACAATGAGCAGTTCTTC
d_gene: TRBD2; j_gene: TRBJ2-3; abundance: NA; v_gene: TRBV20-1; CDR3aa: CSARDQRGSARTSTDTQYF; CDR3nt: TGCAGTGCTAGAGATCAGCGGGGGTCGGCCCGTACTAGCACAGATACGCAGTATTTT
d_gene: TRBD2; j_gene: TRBJ2-7; abundance: NA; v_gene: TRBV19; CDR3aa: CATFSGSSYEQYF; CDR3nt: TGTGCCACCTTTAGCGGGAGCTCCTACGAGCAGTACTTC
d_gene: TRBD1; j_gene: TRBJ1-5; abundance: few; v_gene: TRBV6-1; CDR3aa: CASTVGANRGVQPQHF; CDR3nt: TGTGCCAGCACGGTGGGGGCGAACAGGGGAGTTCAGCCCCAGCATTTT
d_gene: NA; j_gene: TRBJ1-3; abundance: NA; v_gene: TRBV28; CDR3aa: CASSLDQAGGNTIYF; CDR3nt: TGTGCCAGCAGTTTAGACCAGGCGGGGGGAAACACCATATATTTT
d_gene: NA; j_gene: TRBJ1-2; abundance: NA; v_gene: TRBV30; CDR3aa: CACYLGGNDGYTF; CDR3nt: TGTGCCTGCTACCTCGGAGGGAACGATGGCTACACCTTC
d_gene: TRBD1; j_gene: TRBJ2-5; abundance: NA; v_gene: TRBV28; CDR3aa: CASTHGQGGETQYF; CDR3nt: TGTGCCAGCACCCACGGACAGGGAGGAGAGACCCAGTACTTC
d_gene: NA; j_gene: TRBJ2-7; abundance: NA; v_gene: TRBV27; CDR3aa: CASSLGSPYEQYF; CDR3nt: TGTGCCAGCAGTTTAGGCTCCCCCTACGAGCAGTACTTC
d_gene: NA; j_gene: TRBJ2-1; abundance: once; v_gene: TRBV5-1; CDR3aa: CASSGEWHGEQFF; CDR3nt: TGCGCCAGCAGCGGGGAGTGGCATGGTGAGCAGTTCTTC
d_gene: NA; j_gene: TRBJ2-5; abundance: NA; v_gene: TRBV6-1; CDR3aa: CASSEARGFETQYF; CDR3nt: TGTGCCAGCAGTGAAGCCCGGGGGTTTGAGACCCAGTACTTC
d_gene: NA; j_gene: TRBJ2-7; abundance: NA; v_gene: TRBV6-2/TRBV6-3; CDR3aa: CASSEWGTSEQYF; CDR3nt: TGTGCCAGCAGTGAATGGGGGACCTCCGAGCAGTACTTC
d_gene: NA; j_gene: TRBJ1-5; abundance: NA; v_gene: TRBV15; CDR3aa: CATSRAAGSNQPQHF; CDR3nt: TGTGCCACCAGCAGGGCCGCAGGGAGCAATCAGCCCCAGCATTTT
d_gene: TRBD2; j_gene: TRBJ2-1; abundance: NA; v_gene: TRBV10-3; CDR3aa: CAISGGGNEQFF; CDR3nt: TGTGCCATCAGCGGGGGGGGAAATGAGCAGTTCTTC
d_gene: NA; j_gene: TRBJ2-2; abundance: NA; v_gene: TRBV6-4; CDR3aa: CASSSMNTGELFF; CDR3nt: TGTGCCAGCAGTAGCATGAACACCGGGGAGCTGTTTTTT
d_gene: NA; j_gene: TRBJ2-7; abundance: NA; v_gene: TRBV5-1; CDR3aa: CASSLADSIEQYF; CDR3nt: TGCGCCAGCAGCTTGGCGGACTCCATCGAGCAGTACTTC
d_gene: NA; j_gene: TRBJ1-1; abundance: NA; v_gene: TRBV7-9; CDR3aa: CASSLVKPTEAFF; CDR3nt: TGTGCCAGCAGCTTAGTTAAACCGACTGAAGCTTTCTTT
d_gene: NA; j_gene: TRBJ2-1; abundance: NA; v_gene: TRBV20-1; CDR3aa: CSATPSAGSYNEQFF; CDR3nt: TGCAGTGCTACGCCCTCGGCGGGCTCCTACAATGAGCAGTTCTTC
d_gene: NA; j_gene: TRBJ1-2; abundance: NA; v_gene: TRBV6-2/TRBV6-3; CDR3aa: CASSYSPRRFGYTF; CDR3nt: TGTGCCAGCAGTTACTCCCCCCGCCGGTTCGGCTACACCTTC
d_gene: TRBD1; j_gene: TRBJ2-7; abundance: once; v_gene: TRBV2; CDR3aa: CASSTPGQGAEQYF; CDR3nt: TGTGCCAGCAGTACACCGGGACAGGGGGCCGAGCAGTACTTC
d_gene: TRBD2; j_gene: TRBJ2-7; abundance: NA; v_gene: TRBV15; CDR3aa: CATSSPLAGARAEQYF; CDR3nt: TGTGCCACCAGCAGCCCTTTAGCGGGAGCCCGTGCCGAGCAGTACTTC
d_gene: NA; j_gene: TRBJ1-4; abundance: NA; v_gene: TRBV7-6; CDR3aa: CASSLAGGIGEKLFF; CDR3nt: TGTGCCAGCAGCTTAGCGGGGGGTATCGGTGAAAAACTGTTTTTT
d_gene: NA; j_gene: TRBJ2-7; abundance: NA; v_gene: TRBV27; CDR3aa: CASSYSRDGYEQYF; CDR3nt: TGTGCCAGCAGTTACTCCCGGGACGGCTACGAGCAGTACTTC
d_gene: NA; j_gene: TRBJ2-7; abundance: few; v_gene: TRBV7-2; CDR3aa: CASSFLGPTYEQYF; CDR3nt: TGTGCCAGCAGCTTCCTAGGGCCTACCTACGAGCAGTACTTC
d_gene: NA; j_gene: TRBJ2-3; abundance: NA; v_gene: TRBV15; CDR3aa: CATSRGPPSTDTQYF; CDR3nt: TGTGCCACCAGCAGAGGTCCGCCAAGCACAGATACGCAGTATTTT
d_gene: NA; j_gene: TRBJ1-1; abundance: NA; v_gene: TRBV7-2; CDR3aa: CASSLEGVTEAFF; CDR3nt: TGTGCCAGCAGCTTAGAAGGGGTCACTGAAGCTTTCTTT
d_gene: NA; j_gene: TRBJ2-7; abundance: NA; v_gene: TRBV12-3/TRBV12-4; CDR3aa: CASSLDSRGTYEQYF; CDR3nt: TGTGCCAGCAGTTTAGATTCAAGGGGAACCTACGAGCAGTACTTC
d_gene: TRBD2; j_gene: TRBJ2-1; abundance: few; v_gene: TRBV7-9; CDR3aa: CASSATSGSPHNEQFF; CDR3nt: TGTGCCAGCAGCGCGACTAGCGGGAGCCCTCACAATGAGCAGTTCTTC
d_gene: NA; j_gene: TRBJ2-7; abundance: NA; v_gene: TRBV12-3/TRBV12-4; CDR3aa: CASSPRTGLAREQYF; CDR3nt: TGTGCCAGCAGTCCCAGGACAGGTCTAGCGAGGGAGCAGTACTTC
d_gene: NA; j_gene: TRBJ2-1; abundance: NA; v_gene: TRBV14; CDR3aa: CASSQDFGWERHNEQFF; CDR3nt: TGTGCCAGCAGCCAAGATTTTGGGTGGGAGCGCCACAATGAGCAGTTCTTC
d_gene: TRBD1; j_gene: TRBJ1-2; abundance: NA; v_gene: TRBV6-5; CDR3aa: CASSNQQGAGDGYTF; CDR3nt: TGTGCCAGCAGTAACCAACAGGGGGCTGGAGATGGCTACACCTTC
d_gene: NA; j_gene: TRBJ2-5; abundance: NA; v_gene: TRBV24-1; CDR3aa: CATSGGETQYF; CDR3nt: TGTGCCACCAGTGGTGGGGAGACCCAGTACTTC
d_gene: NA; j_gene: TRBJ2-7; abundance: NA; v_gene: TRBV5-1; CDR3aa: CASSFRGSQGLGYEQYF; CDR3nt: TGCGCCAGCAGCTTTAGAGGCTCACAGGGTTTGGGGTACGAGCAGTACTTC
d_gene: TRBD1; j_gene: TRBJ2-1; abundance: NA; v_gene: TRBV6-5; CDR3aa: CASSSGDREFNEQFF; CDR3nt: TGTGCCAGCAGTTCCGGGGACAGGGAATTCAATGAGCAGTTCTTC
d_gene: NA; j_gene: TRBJ2-3; abundance: NA; v_gene: TRBV6-2/TRBV6-3; CDR3aa: CASRGLQDGTQYF; CDR3nt: TGTGCCAGCAGGGGCCTCCAGGACGGTACGCAGTATTTT
d_gene: NA; j_gene: TRBJ2-5; abundance: once; v_gene: TRBV29-1; CDR3aa: CSVASDQETQYF; CDR3nt: TGCAGCGTTGCCAGCGACCAAGAGACCCAGTACTTC
d_gene: NA; j_gene: TRBJ1-1; abundance: NA; v_gene: TRBV30; CDR3aa: CAWAPGLRDTEAFF; CDR3nt: TGTGCCTGGGCTCCGGGCCTGCGGGACACTGAAGCTTTCTTT